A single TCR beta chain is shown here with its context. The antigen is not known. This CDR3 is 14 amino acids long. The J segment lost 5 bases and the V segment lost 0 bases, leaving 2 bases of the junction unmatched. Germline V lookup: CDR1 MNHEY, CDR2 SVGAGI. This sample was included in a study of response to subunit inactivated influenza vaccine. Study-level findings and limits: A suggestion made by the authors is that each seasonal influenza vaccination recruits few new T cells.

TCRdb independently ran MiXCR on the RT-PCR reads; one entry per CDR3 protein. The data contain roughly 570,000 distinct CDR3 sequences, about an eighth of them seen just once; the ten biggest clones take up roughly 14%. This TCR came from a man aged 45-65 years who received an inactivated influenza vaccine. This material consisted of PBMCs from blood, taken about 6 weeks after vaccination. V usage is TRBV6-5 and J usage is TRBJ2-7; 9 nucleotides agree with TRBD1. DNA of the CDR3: TGTGCCAGCAGTTACTCGAGGGACAGGGACGAGCAGTACTTC. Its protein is CASSYSRDRDEQYF.